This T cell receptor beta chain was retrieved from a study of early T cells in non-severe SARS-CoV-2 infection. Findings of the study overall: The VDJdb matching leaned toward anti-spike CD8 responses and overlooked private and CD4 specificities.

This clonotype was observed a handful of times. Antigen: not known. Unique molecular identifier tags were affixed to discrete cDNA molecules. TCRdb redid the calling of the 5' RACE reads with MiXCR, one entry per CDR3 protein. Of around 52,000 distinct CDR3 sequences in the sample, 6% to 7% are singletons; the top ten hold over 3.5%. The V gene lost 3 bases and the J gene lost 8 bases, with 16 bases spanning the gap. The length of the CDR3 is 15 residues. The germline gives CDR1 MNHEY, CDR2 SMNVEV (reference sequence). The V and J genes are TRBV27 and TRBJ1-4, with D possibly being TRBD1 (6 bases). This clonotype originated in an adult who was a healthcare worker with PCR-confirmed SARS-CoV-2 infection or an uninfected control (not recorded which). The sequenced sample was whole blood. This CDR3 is CASSFTQGGGEKLFF. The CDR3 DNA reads TGTGCCAGCAGTTTCACACAGGGAGGAGGAGAAAAACTGTTTTTT.